This passage covers 2 T cell receptor beta chains from one sample sequenced in a study of blood T cell repertoires in COVID-19. The data were produced by immunoSEQ multiplex PCR, yet TCRdb's version contains in-frame clones alone and is incomplete. The data hold around 95,000 clones, with 87% observed a single time. Material for sequencing was peripheral blood. All receptors come from a man aged 30 to 39 in a cohort sampled during active COVID-19.

This clone was picked up one time. The genes are TRBV25-1 and TRBJ1-6, with D unclear. This CDR3 is built from 16 residues. CDR1 and CDR2 from the germline V gene are MGHDK and SYGVNS. V lost 3 bases to trimming and J lost 7 bases, with 16 bases between them. CDR3 loop: CASSDLNRLGNSPLHF. The CDR3 nucleotides are TGTGCCAGCAGTGACCTAAATAGACTCGGCAATTCACCCCTCCACTTT.

The V gene is TRBV7-8, the J gene TRBJ1-6, with D possibly TRBD1 on 5 matching bases. Between the trimmed V and J ends, which lost 5 bases and 10 bases, there was a span of 21 bases. Per the germline V gene, CDR1 is SGHVS and CDR2 is FQNEAQ. The CDR3 spans 16 residues. Here the CDR3 reads CASSPTSGGMRSPLHF. The CDR3 bases are TGTGCCAGCAGCCCAACGAGCGGGGGGATGAGGTCACCCCTCCACTTT.